The sequence of this TCR beta chain was determined in a study of Graves' ophthalmopathy and Graves' hyperthyroidism. The CDR3 sequence is 14 residues long. The germline V gene encodes CDR1 LGHNA and CDR2 YSLEER. Trimming took 0 bases from V and 7 from J, leaving 12 bases between them. In its sample, this clonotype was seen a few times. For repertoire sequencing, the TCR beta CDR3 regions were amplified from RNA transcripts. RT-PCR was first run with HTBI primers, then multiplex PCR in a second round. Each CDR3 protein is one row after TCRdb ran MiXCR on the multiplex PCR reads. Here the sample spans 400,000 or so distinct CDR3 sequences, approximately 18% being singletons.

The specimen was peripheral blood. The V and J genes are TRBV4-3 and TRBJ1-2, with D maybe TRBD1 (6 bases). The clonotype was recovered from an adult woman with stable Graves' hyperthyroidism. The CDR3 DNA sequence: TGCGCCAGCAGCCAAGATCAGAAGGGGGTTGGCTACACCTTC. Translating it yields CASSQDQKGVGYTF.